This T cell receptor (beta chain) originates from a study of shared clonotypes between healthy human individuals. The assay was immunoSEQ multiplex PCR, and TCRdb's table has in-frame clones only and misses some. In the table there are about 730,000 clones, about two thirds of which are singletons. The receptor comes from a woman aged 30 to 39 in good health. The source material was memory CD4+ T cells sorted from blood. Subset meaning: CD45RA-negative fraction.

CDR3 sequence (DNA): TGTGCCAGCAGTGGACTCGACAGGGCCCCTAACTATGGCTACACCTTC. It specifies CASSGLDRAPNYGYTF. The J gene is TRBJ1-2, the V gene TRBV2, with 7 bases identical to TRBD1. The ends lost 4 bases at V and 0 bases at J; junction bases unmatched: 8. The CDR3 extends over 16 amino acids. CDR1 and CDR2 (germline): SNHLY, FYNNEI. Together with reference TRBV2 and TRBJ1-2, the CDR3 gives the full variable domain: EPEVTQTPSHQVTQMGQEVILRCVPISNHLYFYWYRQILGQKVEFLVSFYNNEISEKSEIFDDQFSVERPDGSNFTLKIRSTKLEDSAMYFCASSGLDRAPNYGYTFGSGTRLTVV.